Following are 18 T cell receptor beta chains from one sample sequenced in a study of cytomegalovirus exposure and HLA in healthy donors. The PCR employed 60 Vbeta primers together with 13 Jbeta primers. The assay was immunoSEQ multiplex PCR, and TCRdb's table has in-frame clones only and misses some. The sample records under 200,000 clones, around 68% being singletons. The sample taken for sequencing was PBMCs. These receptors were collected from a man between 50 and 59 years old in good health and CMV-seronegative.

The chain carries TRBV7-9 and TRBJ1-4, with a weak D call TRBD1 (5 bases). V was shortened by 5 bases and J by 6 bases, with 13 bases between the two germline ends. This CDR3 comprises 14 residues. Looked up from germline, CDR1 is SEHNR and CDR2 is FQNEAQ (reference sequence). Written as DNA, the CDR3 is TGTGCCAGCAGCGCCGGGGGAGGGGATGAAAAACTGTTTTTT. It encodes CASSAGGGDEKLFF.

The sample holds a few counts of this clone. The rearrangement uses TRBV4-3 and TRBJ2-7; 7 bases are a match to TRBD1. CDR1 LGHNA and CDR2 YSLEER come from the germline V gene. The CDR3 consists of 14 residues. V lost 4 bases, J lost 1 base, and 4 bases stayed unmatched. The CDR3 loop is CASSLNRGSYEQYF. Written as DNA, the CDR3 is TGCGCCAGCAGCCTGAACAGGGGATCCTACGAGCAGTACTTC.

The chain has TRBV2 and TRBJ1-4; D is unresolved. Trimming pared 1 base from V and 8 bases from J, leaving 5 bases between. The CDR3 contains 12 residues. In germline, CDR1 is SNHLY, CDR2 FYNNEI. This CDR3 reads CASSEVEEKLFF. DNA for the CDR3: TGTGCCAGCAGTGAAGTGGAGGAAAAACTGTTTTTT.

The DNA of the CDR3 is TGCGCCAGCTCCCAGGGTCAGAGCACAGATACGCAGTATTTT. This sequence encodes CASSQGQSTDTQYF. The chain links TRBV5-1 to TRBJ2-3; maybe TRBD1 (5 bases). This CDR3 comprises 14 residues. V was shortened by 7 bases and J by 0 bases, with 12 bases between the two germline ends. Germline V gives CDR1 SGHRS, CDR2 YFSETQ.

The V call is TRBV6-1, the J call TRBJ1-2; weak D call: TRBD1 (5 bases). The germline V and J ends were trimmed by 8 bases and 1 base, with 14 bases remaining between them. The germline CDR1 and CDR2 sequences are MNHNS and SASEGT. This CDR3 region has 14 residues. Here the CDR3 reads CASRPGSLNYGYTF. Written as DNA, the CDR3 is TGTGCCAGCCGGCCAGGGTCCCTTAACTATGGCTACACCTTC.

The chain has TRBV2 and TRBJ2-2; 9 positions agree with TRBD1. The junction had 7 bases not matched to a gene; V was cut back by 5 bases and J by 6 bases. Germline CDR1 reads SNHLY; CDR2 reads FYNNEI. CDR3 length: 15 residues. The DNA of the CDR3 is TGTGCCAGCAGTCCTGACAGGGGGGGCGCCGGGGAGCTGTTTTTT. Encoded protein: CASSPDRGGAGELFF.

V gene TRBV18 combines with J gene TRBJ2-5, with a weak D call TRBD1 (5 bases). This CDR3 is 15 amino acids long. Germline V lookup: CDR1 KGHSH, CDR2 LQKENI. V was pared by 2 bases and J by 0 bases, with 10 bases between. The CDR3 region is CASSPYRKDQETQYF. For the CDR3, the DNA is TGTGCCAGCTCACCATACAGGAAAGACCAAGAGACCCAGTACTTC.

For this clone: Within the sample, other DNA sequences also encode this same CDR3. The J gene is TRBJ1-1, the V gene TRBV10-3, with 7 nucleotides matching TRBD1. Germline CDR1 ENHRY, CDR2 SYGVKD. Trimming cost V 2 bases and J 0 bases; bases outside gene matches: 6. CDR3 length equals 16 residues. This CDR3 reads CAISEPTGTVNTEAFF. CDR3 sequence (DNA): TGTGCCATCAGTGAGCCGACCGGGACAGTGAACACTGAAGCTTTCTTT.

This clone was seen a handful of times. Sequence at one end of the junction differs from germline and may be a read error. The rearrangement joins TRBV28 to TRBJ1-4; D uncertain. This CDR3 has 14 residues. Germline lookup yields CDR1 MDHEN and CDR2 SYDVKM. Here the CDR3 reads CASGLRTLGEKLFF. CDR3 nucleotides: TGTGCCAGCGGTTTGAGGACTTTGGGTGAAAAACTGTTTTTT.

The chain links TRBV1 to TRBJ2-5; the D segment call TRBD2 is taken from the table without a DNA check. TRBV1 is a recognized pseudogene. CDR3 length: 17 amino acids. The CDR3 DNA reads TGCACCAGCAGCCCCTTCCGGCTAGCGGGGGGCCAAGAGACCCAGTACTTC. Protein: CTSSPFRLAGGQETQYF.

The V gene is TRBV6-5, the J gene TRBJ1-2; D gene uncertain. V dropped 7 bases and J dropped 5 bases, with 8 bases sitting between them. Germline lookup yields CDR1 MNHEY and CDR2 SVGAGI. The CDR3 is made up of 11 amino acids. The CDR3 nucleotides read TGTGCCAGCAAAGACTTGTATGGCTACACCTTC. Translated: CASKDLYGYTF.

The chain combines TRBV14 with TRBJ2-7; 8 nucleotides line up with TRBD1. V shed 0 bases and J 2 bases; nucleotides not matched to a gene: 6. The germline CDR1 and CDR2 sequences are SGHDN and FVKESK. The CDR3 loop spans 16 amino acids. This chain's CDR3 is CASSQEPGGRTYEQYF. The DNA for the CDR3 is TGTGCCAGCAGCCAAGAGCCAGGGGGCAGGACCTACGAGCAGTACTTC.

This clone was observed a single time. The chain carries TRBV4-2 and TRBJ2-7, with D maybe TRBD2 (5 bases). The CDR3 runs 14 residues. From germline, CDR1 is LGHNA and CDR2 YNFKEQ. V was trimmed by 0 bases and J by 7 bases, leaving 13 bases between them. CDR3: CASSQDQIAREQYF. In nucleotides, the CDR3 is TGTGCCAGCAGCCAAGACCAGATAGCGCGTGAGCAGTACTTC.

The CDR3 is CASSDRDTEAFF. The CDR3 DNA follows: TGTGCCAGTAGTGACAGGGATACTGAAGCTTTCTTT. The V call is TRBV19, the J call TRBJ1-1, with TRBD1 identical over 7 bases. The V segment lost 5 bases and the J segment 5 bases; nucleotides outside the gene matches: 2. In germline, CDR1 is LNHDA, CDR2 SQIVND (reference sequence). The CDR3 length is 12 residues. The entire variable domain, with the rest obtained from reference TRBV19 and TRBJ1-1, is as follows: DGGITQSPKYLFRKEGQNVTLSCEQNLNHDAMYWYRQDPGQGLRLIYYSQIVNDFQKGDIAEGYSVSREKKESFPLTVTSAQKNPTAFYLCASSDRDTEAFFGQGTRLTVV.

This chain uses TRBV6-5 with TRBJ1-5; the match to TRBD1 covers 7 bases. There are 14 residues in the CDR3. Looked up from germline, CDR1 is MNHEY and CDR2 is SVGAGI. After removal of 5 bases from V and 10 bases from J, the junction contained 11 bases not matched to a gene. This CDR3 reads CASSTRDSNDPQHF. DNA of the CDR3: TGTGCCAGCAGTACCCGGGACAGTAATGATCCCCAGCATTTT.

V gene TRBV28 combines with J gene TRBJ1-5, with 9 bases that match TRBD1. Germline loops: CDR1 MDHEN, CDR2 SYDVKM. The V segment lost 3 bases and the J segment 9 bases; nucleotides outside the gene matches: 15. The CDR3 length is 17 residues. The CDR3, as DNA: TGTGCCAGCAGTTTGGGGACTGGACAGGGGTCAGTACGGCCCCAGCATTTT. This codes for CASSLGTGQGSVRPQHF.

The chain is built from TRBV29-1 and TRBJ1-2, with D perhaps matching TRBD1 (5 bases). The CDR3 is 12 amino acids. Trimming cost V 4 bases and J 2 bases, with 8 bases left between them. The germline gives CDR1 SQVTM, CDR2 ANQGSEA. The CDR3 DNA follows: TGCAGCGTTGTAGGGGCCAACTATGGCTACACCTTC. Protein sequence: CSVVGANYGYTF.

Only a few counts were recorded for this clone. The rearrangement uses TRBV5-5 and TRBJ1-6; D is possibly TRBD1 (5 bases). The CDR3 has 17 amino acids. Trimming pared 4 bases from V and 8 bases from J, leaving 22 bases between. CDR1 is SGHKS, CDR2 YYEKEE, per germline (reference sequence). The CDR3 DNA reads TGTGCCAGCAGCCTCAACTGGCGGGACGTCGGTTATTCACCCCTCCACTTT. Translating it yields CASSLNWRDVGYSPLHF.